A single TCR beta chain is shown here with its context. Germline V gives CDR1 LGHDT, CDR2 YNNKEL (reference sequence). V shed 4 bases, J shed 7 bases, and the junction held 5 bases outside the gene matches. The CDR3 length is 13 residues. TCRdb's copy holds only in-frame clones and misses some; the assay was immunoSEQ multiplex PCR. The sample has 240,000 or so clones, 80% to 90% seen once. The sample comes from a study of blood T cell repertoires in COVID-19. Whole-study context: In each case, the material was cDNA or gDNA derived from T cells, B-cell-depleted T cells, or PBMCs.

Enrolment of Seattle patients took place during active infection, and they were followed longitudinally. Sequencing used peripheral blood. This TCR derives from a woman of 80 years or more with COVID-19, enrolled during active disease. The chain is built from TRBV3-1 (or the pseudogene TRBV3-2) and TRBJ2-7; 9 nucleotides align to TRBD1. CDR3 loop: CASSPRQGVEQYF. For the CDR3, the DNA is TGTGCCAGCAGCCCTCGACAGGGGGTTGAGCAGTACTTC.